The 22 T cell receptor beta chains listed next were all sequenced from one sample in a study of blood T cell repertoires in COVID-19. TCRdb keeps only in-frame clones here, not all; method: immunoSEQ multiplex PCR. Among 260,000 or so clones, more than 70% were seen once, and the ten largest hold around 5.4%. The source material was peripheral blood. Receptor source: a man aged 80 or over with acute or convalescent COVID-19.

The CDR3 DNA reads as TGTGCCAGCTCAACCTCCCCGGGACAGACAACCTCCTACGAGCAGTACTTC. Encoded protein: CASSTSPGQTTSYEQYF. This rearrangement joins TRBV18 to TRBJ2-7; 7 bases agree with TRBD1. CDR3 length: 17 amino acids. J was trimmed by 0 bases and V by 5 bases; bases with no gene match: 13. CDR1 and CDR2 from the germline V gene are KGHSH and LQKENI.

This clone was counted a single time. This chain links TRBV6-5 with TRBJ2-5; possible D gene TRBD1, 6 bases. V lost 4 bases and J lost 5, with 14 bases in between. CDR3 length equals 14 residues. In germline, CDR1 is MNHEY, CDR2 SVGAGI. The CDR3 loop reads CASSSQQGRETQYF. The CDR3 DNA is TGTGCCAGCAGTTCCCAACAGGGAAGGGAGACCCAGTACTTC.

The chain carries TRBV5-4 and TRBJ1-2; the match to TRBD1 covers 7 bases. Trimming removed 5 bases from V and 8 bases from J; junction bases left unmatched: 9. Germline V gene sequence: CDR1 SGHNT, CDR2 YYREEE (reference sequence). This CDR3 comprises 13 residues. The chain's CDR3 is CASRTGTLSGYTF. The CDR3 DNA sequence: TGTGCCAGCAGGACAGGGACTCTTTCGGGCTACACCTTC.

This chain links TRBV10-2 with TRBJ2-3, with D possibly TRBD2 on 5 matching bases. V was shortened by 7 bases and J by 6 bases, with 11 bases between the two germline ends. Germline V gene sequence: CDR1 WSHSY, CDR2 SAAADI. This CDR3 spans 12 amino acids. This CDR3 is CASTSERDTQYF. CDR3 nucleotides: TGCGCCAGCACTTCCGAGCGGGATACGCAGTATTTT.

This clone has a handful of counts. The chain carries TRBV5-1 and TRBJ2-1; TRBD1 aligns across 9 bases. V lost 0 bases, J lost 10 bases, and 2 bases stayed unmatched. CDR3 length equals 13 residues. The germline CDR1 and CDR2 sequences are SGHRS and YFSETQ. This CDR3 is CASSLGQGGEQFF. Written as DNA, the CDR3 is TGCGCCAGCAGCTTGGGACAGGGGGGCGAGCAGTTCTTC.

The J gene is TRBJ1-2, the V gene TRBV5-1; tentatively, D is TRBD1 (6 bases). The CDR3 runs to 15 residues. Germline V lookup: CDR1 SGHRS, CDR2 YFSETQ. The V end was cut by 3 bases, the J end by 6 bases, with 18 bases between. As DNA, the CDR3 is TGCGCCAGCAGCTGGGATCGGGGGGCTCGGGATGGCTACACCTTC. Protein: CASSWDRGARDGYTF.

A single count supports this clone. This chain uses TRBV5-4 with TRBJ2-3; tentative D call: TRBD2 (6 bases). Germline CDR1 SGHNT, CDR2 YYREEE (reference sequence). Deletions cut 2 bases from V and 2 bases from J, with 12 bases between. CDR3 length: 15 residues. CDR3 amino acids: CASSLRESHTDTQYF. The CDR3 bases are TGTGCCAGCAGCTTACGGGAGTCTCACACAGATACGCAGTATTTT.

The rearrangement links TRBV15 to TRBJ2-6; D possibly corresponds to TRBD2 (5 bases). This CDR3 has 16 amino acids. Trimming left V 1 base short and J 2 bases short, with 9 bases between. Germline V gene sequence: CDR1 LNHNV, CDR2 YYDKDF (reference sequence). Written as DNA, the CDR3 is TGTGCCACCAGCAGAGGTTCGGGGACTGGGGCCAACGTCCTGACTTTC. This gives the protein CATSRGSGTGANVLTF.

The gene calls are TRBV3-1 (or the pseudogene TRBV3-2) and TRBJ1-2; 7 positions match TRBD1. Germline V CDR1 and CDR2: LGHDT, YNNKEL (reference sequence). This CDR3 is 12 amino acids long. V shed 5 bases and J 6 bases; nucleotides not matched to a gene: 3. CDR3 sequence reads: CASSAGGNGYTF. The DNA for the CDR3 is TGTGCCAGCAGCGCAGGGGGGAATGGCTACACCTTC.

The CDR3 DNA follows: TGTGCCAGCAGCCCGACACTAGCGGGGGGTGTTGAGACCCAGTACTTC. Protein product: CASSPTLAGGVETQYF. The rearrangement joins TRBV28 to TRBJ2-5; the match to TRBD2 covers 12 bases. CDR3 length: 16 residues. Per germline, CDR1 MDHEN and CDR2 SYDVKM. Unmatched junction bases numbered 10, after V lost 6 bases and J lost 5 bases.

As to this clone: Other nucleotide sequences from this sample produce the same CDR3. The CDR3 DNA sequence: TGTGCCAGCTCACCCGGGACAGGGTCTTACAATGAGCAGTTCTTC. It translates to CASSPGTGSYNEQFF. This chain uses TRBV18 with TRBJ2-1, with 9 bases fitting TRBD1. Germline lookup yields CDR1 KGHSH and CDR2 LQKENI. With 3 bases clipped from V and 4 bases from J, the junction kept 4 bases outside the gene matches. The CDR3 has 15 amino acids.

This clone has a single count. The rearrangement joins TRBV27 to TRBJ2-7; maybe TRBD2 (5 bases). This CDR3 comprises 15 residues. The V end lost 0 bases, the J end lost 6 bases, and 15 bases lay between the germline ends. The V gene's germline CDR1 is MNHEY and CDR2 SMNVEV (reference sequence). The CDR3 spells CASSLSTDGGSEQYF. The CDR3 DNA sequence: TGTGCCAGCAGTTTATCGACGGACGGAGGCTCCGAGCAGTACTTC.

Here the CDR3 DNA reads TGTGCCAGCAGCCCCGGACAGGAGTTGAACACTGAAGCTTTCTTT. Its protein product is CASSPGQELNTEAFF. The chain has TRBV7-9 and TRBJ1-1; 7 positions agree with TRBD1. CDR1 SEHNR and CDR2 FQNEAQ come from the germline V gene (reference sequence). The CDR3 spans 15 residues. Trimming removed 5 bases from V and 0 bases from J; junction bases left unmatched: 6.

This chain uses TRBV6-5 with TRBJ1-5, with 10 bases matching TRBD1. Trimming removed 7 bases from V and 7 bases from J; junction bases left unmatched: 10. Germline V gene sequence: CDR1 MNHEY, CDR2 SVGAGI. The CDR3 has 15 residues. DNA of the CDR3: TGTGCCAGCACCGGCCGGGACAGGGGTCTGCAGCCCCAGCATTTT. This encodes CASTGRDRGLQPQHF.

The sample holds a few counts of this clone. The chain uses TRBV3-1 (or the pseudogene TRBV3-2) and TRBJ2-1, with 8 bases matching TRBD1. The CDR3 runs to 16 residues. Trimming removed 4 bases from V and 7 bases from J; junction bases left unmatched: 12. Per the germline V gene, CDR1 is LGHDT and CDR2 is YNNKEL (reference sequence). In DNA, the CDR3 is TGTGCCAGCAGCCGCCAAAGACCGACAGGGGTTAATGAGCAGTTCTTC. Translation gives CASSRQRPTGVNEQFF.

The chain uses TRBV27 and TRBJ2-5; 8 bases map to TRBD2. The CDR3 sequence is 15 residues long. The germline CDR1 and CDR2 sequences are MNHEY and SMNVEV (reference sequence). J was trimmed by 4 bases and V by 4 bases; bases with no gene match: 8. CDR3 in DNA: TGTGCCAGCAGTTCCCTTGCGGGGGGCTTAGAGACCCAGTACTTC. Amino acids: CASSSLAGGLETQYF.

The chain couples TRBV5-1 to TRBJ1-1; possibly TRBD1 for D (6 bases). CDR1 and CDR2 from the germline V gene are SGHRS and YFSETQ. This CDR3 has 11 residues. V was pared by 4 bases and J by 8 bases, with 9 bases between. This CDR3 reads CASSETGEAFF. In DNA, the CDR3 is TGCGCCAGCAGCGAAACAGGGGAAGCTTTCTTT.

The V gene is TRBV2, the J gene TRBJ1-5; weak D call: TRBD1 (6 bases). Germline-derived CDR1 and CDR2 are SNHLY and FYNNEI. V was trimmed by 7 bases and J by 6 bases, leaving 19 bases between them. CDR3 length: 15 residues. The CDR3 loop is CASTRMGGGGQPQHF. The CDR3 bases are TGTGCCAGCACCAGAATGGGGGGAGGGGGTCAGCCCCAGCATTTT. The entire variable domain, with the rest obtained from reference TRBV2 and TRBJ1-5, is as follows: EPEVTQTPSHQVTQMGQEVILRCVPISNHLYFYWYRQILGQKVEFLVSFYNNEISEKSEIFDDQFSVERPDGSNFTLKIRSTKLEDSAMYFCASTRMGGGGQPQHFGDGTRLSIL.

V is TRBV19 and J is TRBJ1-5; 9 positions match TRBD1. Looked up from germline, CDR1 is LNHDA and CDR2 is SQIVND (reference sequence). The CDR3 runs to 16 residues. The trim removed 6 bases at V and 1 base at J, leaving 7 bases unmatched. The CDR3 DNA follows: TGTGCCAGTAGCCTCCGGACAGGGGTGAGCAATCAGCCCCAGCATTTT. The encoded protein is CASSLRTGVSNQPQHF. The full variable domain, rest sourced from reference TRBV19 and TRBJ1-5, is DGGITQSPKYLFRKEGQNVTLSCEQNLNHDAMYWYRQDPGQGLRLIYYSQIVNDFQKGDIAEGYSVSREKKESFPLTVTSAQKNPTAFYLCASSLRTGVSNQPQHFGDGTRLSIL.

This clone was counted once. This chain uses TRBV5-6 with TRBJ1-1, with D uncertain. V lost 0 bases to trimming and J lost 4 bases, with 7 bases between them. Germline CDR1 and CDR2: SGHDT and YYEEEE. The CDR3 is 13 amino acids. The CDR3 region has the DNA TGTGCCAGCAGCTTGGTGTCAGGCACTGAAGCTTTCTTT. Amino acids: CASSLVSGTEAFF. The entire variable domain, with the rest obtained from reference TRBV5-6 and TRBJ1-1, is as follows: DAGVTQSPTHLIKTRGQQVTLRCSPKSGHDTVSWYQQALGQGPQFIFQYYEEEERQRGNFPDRFSGHQFPNYSSELNVNALLLGDSALYLCASSLVSGTEAFFGQGTRLTVV.

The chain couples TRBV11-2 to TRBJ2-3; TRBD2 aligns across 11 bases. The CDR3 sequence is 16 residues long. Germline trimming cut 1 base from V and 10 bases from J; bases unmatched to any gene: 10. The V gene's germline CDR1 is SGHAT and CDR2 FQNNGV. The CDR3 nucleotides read TGTGCCAGCAGCTTAGTGCCTAGCGGGAGGTATCTGGCGCAGTATTTT. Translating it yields CASSLVPSGRYLAQYF.

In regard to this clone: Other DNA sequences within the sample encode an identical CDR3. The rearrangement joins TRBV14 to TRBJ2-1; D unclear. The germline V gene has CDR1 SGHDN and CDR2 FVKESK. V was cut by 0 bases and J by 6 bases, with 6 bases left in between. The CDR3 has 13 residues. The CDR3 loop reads CASSQDLVNEQFF. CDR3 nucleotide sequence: TGTGCCAGCAGCCAAGATTTAGTCAATGAGCAGTTCTTC.